This T cell receptor beta chain is from a study of cytomegalovirus exposure and HLA in healthy donors (dated by TCRdb to the late 2010s). The study in broad terms: An earlier analysis of 587 of the donors reported roughly 270 Gb of sequence data and about 100 million unique TCR beta sequences from 150 million to 200 million T cells. Typing coverage varied by locus: about 620-630 donors for A, B, C, DRB1 and DQB1; some 520 for DQA1; around 610 for DPA1; about 450 for DPB1. Among the roughly 410 genotyped donors, 75% to 90% belonged to the genetic ancestry cluster associated with self-reported Caucasian donors. To predict cytomegalovirus infection status, the study combined high-throughput TCR immunosequencing, statistical association of individual TCRs with disease status, and machine learning. Donor age, sex, ethnicity and CMV serostatus were compiled together with the repertoire data. Class I and class II HLA loci were covered by the typing at four-digit resolution. Every repertoire in the discovery cohort had been generated on one and the same sequencing platform. In the later analysis, no new phenotypic data were used to find candidate immune exposures; instead, reliance was placed on TCR beta sequences and their occurrence across donors. The study aimed to test whether signatures of past pathogen exposure could be identified by cataloging public T cell receptors. Genome-wide SNP genotypes for about 55% of the roughly 670 donors were used in a later genetic analysis, which treated that subset as a discovery cohort. In a later analysis, previously published TCR beta repertoires from roughly 710 donors were re-analyzed and high-resolution HLA genotyping was added so that TCR occurrence patterns could be studied. Because of strong linkage in the cohort, roughly 5 DR-DQ haplotypes were treated as single units for association and clustering. An early release covering roughly 600 HLA-typed donors comprised approximately 290 gigabases of sequencing data and tens of millions of unique TCR sequences. On average, over 200,000 unique TCR beta nucleotide sequences were sequenced per donor among 300 to 500 genotyped donors of the cohort, with roughly 18% of those sequences being non-productive. Besides the first cohort of roughly 660 subjects, a separate validation cohort made up of 95 to 150 different subjects was used. Using immunosequencing, the study profiled T cell repertoires from roughly 650 subjects and related those repertoires to cytomegalovirus serostatus. To decide whether each TCR beta V gene segment behaved as functional or pseudogenic, an earlier analysis of fewer than 750 of the donors relied on high-throughput TCR beta sequencing. Overall study results and their limits: The presence/absence analyses assumed that sequencing depth was roughly uniform across donors, and that assumption may not be true. A few of the identified cytomegalovirus-associated TCR beta chains were confirmed in vitro to be specific for cytomegalovirus antigens. In an earlier analysis of about 600 of the donors, most TCR beta V segments appeared in productive rearrangements about 87% or about 30% of the time, broadly matching IMGT annotations. A later analysis found that HLA-associated TCR beta chains were more clonally expanded and had lower generation probabilities than equally common non-associated chains. According to a later analysis, most CMV-associated TCR beta chains appeared to be HLA-restricted, and the HLA associations seemed to be driven largely by CMV exposure. Only TCR beta chains were sequenced in this cohort, and the absence of alpha or paired-chain data limited detectable features. V-gene and J-gene trimming of TCR beta chains was associated with a missense DCLRE1C variant in a later genetic analysis, and the association was replicated in an independent cohort. The only immune exposure information available for the cohort was CMV serostatus. In a later analysis, the rate of TCR association differed among HLA loci, with DRB1 alleles having the most associated TCRs and HLA-C alleles having the fewest. The classifier was reported to diagnose cytomegalovirus status with high specificity and sensitivity in both the original and validation cohorts. About 17 rarely observed V segments, including chromosome 9 orphons, were excluded from the earlier analysis of just under 600 of the donors because counts were too low. A cluster of highly shared sequence variants was judged likely to represent a technical artifact of the sequencing pipeline. The study listed over 150 TCR beta chains as associated with cytomegalovirus. A later genetic analysis reported fewer N-insertions in productive TCRs among donors in an Asian-associated ancestry cluster than the approximately 670-donor mean. Because HLA typing was missing for some donors at each locus, association tests included only the typed subset. Strong co-occurrence of HLA alleles, especially DR and DQ, made assigning TCR associations to individual alleles difficult. Linkage disequilibrium might explain the correlated functional status among segregating V segments, but an unknown experimental factor could not be ruled out. It was suggested by the authors that the approach could potentially be generalized to other disease states and immunological phenotypes. A further reported finding was that TCR beta sequences accurately predicted the HLA-A and HLA-B alleles for most subjects in the first cohort. Most TCR sequences were observed very rarely across donors, whereas some public TCRs were present in many individuals. In a later analysis, around 15,000 TCR beta sequences were associated with specific HLA alleles at a false discovery rate of 0.05. Several of the top co-occurrence clusters appeared to be linked to parvovirus B19, influenza, CMV and Epstein-Barr virus, according to a later analysis.

For this clone: Its antigen is currently not known.

Receptors were amplified or captured by the immunoSEQ multiplex PCR assay. A mixture of 60 forward primers for TCR Vbeta segments and 13 reverse primers for TCR Jbeta segments was used in the multiplex PCR. A multiplex PCR assay on genomic DNA amplified the CDR3 region of rearranged TCR beta genes. On the Illumina HiSeq System, the amplified TCR beta libraries were sequenced as 87-base-pair reads. The original methods were these. A later analysis tallied some 79 million unique TCR beta chains across the 650 to 750 repertoires, and roughly 11 million of those chains were shared by two or more donors. Raw reads were error-corrected and collapsed into unique sequences by a nearest-neighbor algorithm in which closely related sequences were merged to remove PCR and sequencing errors. To assign V, D and J gene segments, CDR3 sequences were aligned to IMGT reference sequences. For a sequence to be retained, at least a six-nucleotide match to both a V gene segment and a J gene segment was required. Rearrangements were called productive when the CDR3 lacked stop codons and stayed in frame with V and J; all others were non-productive. Following IMGT convention, CDR3 was defined as the stretch from the second conserved V-encoded cysteine to the conserved J-encoded phenylalanine. In an earlier analysis of around 600 of the donors, sequences lacking an unambiguous match to a single V gene segment were excluded. An earlier analysis of several hundred of the donors called V segments functional above 56.7% productive rearrangements and segregating when the between-donor standard deviation exceeded 5%. To diagnose cytomegalovirus status from the catalog of TCR beta chain sequences, a statistical classification framework was built. V and J gene assignment, in a later analysis, came from comparing TCR nucleotide sequences with IMGT/GENE-DB human TR gene sequences. The TCRdist pipeline was used in a later analysis to assign CDR3 sequences and most-parsimonious VDJ recombination scenarios. In a later analysis, each TCR beta chain was defined by its CDR3 amino acid sequence together with its V-gene family, and reads without a unique V-gene family were excluded. As a way to deal with suspected cross-contamination and a sequencing artifact, a later analysis dropped 640 or so nucleotide sequences that were highly shared and had low generation probability. A later analysis calculated a clonal expansion index for each public chain from normalized within-repertoire ranks of inferred template counts. In a later analysis, generation probabilities were computed with a VDJ recombination model fitted to out-of-frame rearrangements, and the resulting probabilities were checked against IGoR. Hypergeometric tests were used in a later analysis to score TCR-TCR, TCR-HLA and TCR-CMV co-occurrence, with a repertoire-size bias correction applied to the TCR pairs. A later analysis estimated false discovery rates by permuting HLA or CMV assignments 20 times. In a later analysis, co-occurring TCRs were grouped using DBSCAN, with TCRdist sequence similarity added in when clustering inside HLA-allele-positive subsets. Repertoires with fewer than 30,000 or more than 120,000 public chains were left out of co-occurrence clustering, as were roughly five repertoires with anomalous nucleotide sharing. The source is immuneACCESS, and TCRdb retained only in-frame sequences with V and J called. Part of the clones is not carried over; for the studies checked, unresolved V genes explain less than half of this, and the remainder is unexplained. V, J and clone size are those of that table, while D and trimming were read from the DNA. For this sample, the table gives roughly 39,000 clones. Jointly, the top ten make up about 3.2% of the sample.

The cohort consisted of hundreds of healthy bone marrow donors. At the time of sampling, every cohort member was nominally healthy, though immune exposures that went unrecorded were likely present. The donor tested CMV seropositive and was one of the 289 seropositive cohort members. A peripheral blood sample was provided by each donor, and peripheral blood mononuclear cells were used for TCR beta sequencing. Genomic DNA extraction from the blood cell samples was performed with the Qiagen DNeasy Blood Extraction Kit. Material for sequencing was PBMCs. The source is a woman aged 25 to 39 in good health and CMV-seropositive.

For the CDR3, the sequence is CASSLAPGQGETQYF. The DNA sequence is given as TGCGCCAGCAGCTTGGCCCCCGGACAGGGGGAGACCCAGTACTTC. Recombination linked TRBV5-1 to TRBJ2-5, with 9 middle bases fitting TRBD1. From the germline V gene, CDR1 is SGHRS and CDR2 is YFSETQ. Trimming takes 0 bases off V and 5 bases off J; junction bases not matched to a gene: 5. Including the terminal cysteine and phenylalanine, the CDR3 comprises 15 residues. CDR3 DNA is the only sequence kept; it has 45 bases, read in frame from the first base.